Listed below are T cell receptor beta chains from one sample, sequenced in a study of blood T cell repertoires in COVID-19. Measured with immunoSEQ multiplex PCR; TCRdb has only the in-frame clones, and not every one. This table has about 200,000 clones, about 86% appearing once. Input material: PBMCs or T cells enriched from blood (not recorded which). The receptors derive from a woman in her thirties or forties in a cohort exposed to, infected with or recovered from COVID-19 (not recorded which). The CDR3 runs from the conserved cysteine through the conserved F or W.

V gene,CDR3 protein
TRBV4-1,CASSQDVLRGYGYTF
TRBV10-2,CASSEWGTLDSSYNSPLHF
TRBV5-1,CASSLTTGEEGEAFF
TRBV15,CATSRDWGGRSEQFF
TRBV6-5,CASSPYPGGNSPLHF
TRBV29-1,CSVHPQGRNTEAFF
TRBV11-2,CASNAGGPGTEAFF
TRBV4-2,CASSVSATSGSYEQFF
TRBV19,CASSPRGDRTEAFF
TRBV28,CASSPKRGGIKTQYF
TRBV7-9,CASSLGLAETQYF